This entry is about one TCR beta chain. The germline CDR1 and CDR2 sequences are SEHNR and FQNEAQ (reference sequence). J was trimmed by 8 bases and V by 4 bases; bases with no gene match: 8. The CDR3 has 15 residues. These data belong to a study of blood T cell repertoires in COVID-19. Study-wide context: T cells, B-cell-depleted T cells, or PBMCs supplied cDNA or gDNA.

Original processing notes: Amplification with reference gene primers provided the estimates of nucleated cell counts. Only in-frame clones appear in the TCRdb table, and some are missing; sequencing was by immunoSEQ multiplex PCR. V and J calls and clone size follow that table, whereas D and trimming were derived from the DNA. The table records approximately 200,000 clones, nearly 90% of them present only once. Among Cohort 3 donors, those recovered had two negative PCRs, clearance, or symptom resolution. Sequenced sample: PBMCs or T cells enriched from blood (not recorded which). The clonotype originates from a man younger than 45 who had recovered from COVID-19. The chain joins TRBV7-9 to TRBJ2-1, with TRBD2 identical over 10 bases. As DNA, the CDR3 is TGTGCCAGCAGCTCAGGACTAGCGGAGTGGGATGAGCAGTTCTTC. Amino acids: CASSSGLAEWDEQFF.